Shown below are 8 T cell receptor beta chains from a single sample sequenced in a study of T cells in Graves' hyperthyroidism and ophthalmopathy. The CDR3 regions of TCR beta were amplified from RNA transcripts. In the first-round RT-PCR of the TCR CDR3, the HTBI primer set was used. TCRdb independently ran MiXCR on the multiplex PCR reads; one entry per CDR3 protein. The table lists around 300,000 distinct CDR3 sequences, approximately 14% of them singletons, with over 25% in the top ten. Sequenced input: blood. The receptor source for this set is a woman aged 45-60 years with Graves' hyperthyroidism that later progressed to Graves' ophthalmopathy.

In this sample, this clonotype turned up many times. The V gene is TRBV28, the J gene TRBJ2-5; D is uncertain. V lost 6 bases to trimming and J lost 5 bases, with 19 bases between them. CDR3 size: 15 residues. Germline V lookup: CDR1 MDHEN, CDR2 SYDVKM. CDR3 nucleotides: TGTGCCAGCAGGCGGATTCTCATAATAAGGGAGACCCAGTACTTC. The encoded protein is CASRRILIIRETQYF.

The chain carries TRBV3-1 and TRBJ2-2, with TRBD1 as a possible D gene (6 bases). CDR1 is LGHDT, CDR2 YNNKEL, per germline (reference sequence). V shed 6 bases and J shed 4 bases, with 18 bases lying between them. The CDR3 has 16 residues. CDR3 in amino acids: CASRPLPGTLTGELFF. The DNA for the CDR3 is TGTGCCAGCAGGCCCCTCCCGGGGACACTCACCGGGGAGCTGTTTTTT. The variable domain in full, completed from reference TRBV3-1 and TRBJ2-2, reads DTAVSQTPKYLVTQMGNDKSIKCEQNLGHDTMYWYKQDSKKFLKIMFSYNNKELIINETVPNRFSPKSPDKAHLNLHINSLELGDSAVYFCASRPLPGTLTGELFFGEGSRLTVL.

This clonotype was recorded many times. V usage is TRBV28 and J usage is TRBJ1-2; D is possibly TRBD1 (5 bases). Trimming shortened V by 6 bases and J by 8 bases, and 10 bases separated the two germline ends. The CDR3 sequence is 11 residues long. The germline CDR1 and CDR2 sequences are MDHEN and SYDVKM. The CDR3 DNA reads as TGTGCCAGCAGAGGGGCCGGCGGCTACACCTTC. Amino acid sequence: CASRGAGGYTF.

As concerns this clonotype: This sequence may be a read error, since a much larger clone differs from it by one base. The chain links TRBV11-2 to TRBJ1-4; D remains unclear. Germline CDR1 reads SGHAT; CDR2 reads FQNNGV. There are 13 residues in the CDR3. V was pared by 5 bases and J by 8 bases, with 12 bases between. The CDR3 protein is CASSPLFHEKLFF. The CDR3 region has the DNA TGTGCCAGCAGCCCCCTTTTTCACGAAAAACTGTTTTTT.

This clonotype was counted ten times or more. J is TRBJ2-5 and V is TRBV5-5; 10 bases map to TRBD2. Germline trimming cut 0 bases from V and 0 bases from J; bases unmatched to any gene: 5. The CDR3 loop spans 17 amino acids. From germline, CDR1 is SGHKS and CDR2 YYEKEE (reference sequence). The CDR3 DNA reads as TGTGCCAGCAGCTTGGACGGTAGCGGGGGGTACCAAGAGACCCAGTACTTC. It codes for CASSLDGSGGYQETQYF.

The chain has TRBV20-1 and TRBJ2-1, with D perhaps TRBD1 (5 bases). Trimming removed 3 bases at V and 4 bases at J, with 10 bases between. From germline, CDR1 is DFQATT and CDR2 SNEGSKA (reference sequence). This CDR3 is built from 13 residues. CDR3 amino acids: CSASLHRYNEQFF. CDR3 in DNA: TGCAGTGCTAGCCTCCACAGGTACAATGAGCAGTTCTTC.

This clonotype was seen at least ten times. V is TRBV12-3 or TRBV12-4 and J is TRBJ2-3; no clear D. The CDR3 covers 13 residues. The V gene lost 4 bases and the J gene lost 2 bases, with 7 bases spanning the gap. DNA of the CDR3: TGTGCCAGCAGTTCGGAGTACACAGATACGCAGTATTTT. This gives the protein CASSSEYTDTQYF.

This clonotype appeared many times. This chain's CDR3 is CATSRVMGGNTEAFF. CDR3 bases: TGTGCCACCAGCAGAGTTATGGGGGGGAACACTGAAGCTTTCTTT. The rearrangement joins TRBV15 to TRBJ1-1; maybe TRBD1 (5 bases). Germline values: CDR1 LNHNV, CDR2 YYDKDF (reference sequence). The ends were cut back, 1 base at V and 1 base at J, with 10 bases in the middle. The CDR3 has 15 residues.